In its sample, the clone carrying this T cell receptor beta chain was seen many times. Its antigen remains unidentified. The record originates from a study of identical twins. Notes on the study in general: There were fewer insertions in abundant cord blood beta clonotypes, but memory repertoires showed no such pattern.

Germline CDR1 and CDR2: SGHTA and FQGNSA. The germline V and J ends were trimmed by 6 bases and 4 bases, with 22 bases remaining between them. This CDR3 is built from 16 residues. One entry per CDR3 protein results from TCRdb running MiXCR on the 5' RACE reads. The sample lists approximately 700,000 distinct CDR3 sequences, roughly 18% occurring once. The donors were all healthy and Caucasian. In addition, the sample was reused for a study of T cells expressing NK-cell markers. As that report states: The CD3+CD56-NKG2C+ fraction of several donors was likewise dominated by these clonotypes.

The receptor comes from a woman between 18 and 29 years old in good health. V gene TRBV7-2 combines with J gene TRBJ2-7; D is unclear. Material for sequencing was PBMCs. CDR3 sequence: CASSSLLGADRYEQYF. The CDR3 bases are TGTGCCAGCAGTTCCCTGTTAGGAGCCGATCGGTACGAGCAGTACTTC.